This T cell receptor (beta chain) came from a study of T cell repertoires in cytomegalovirus infection. TCRdb re-derived calls from the reads in MiXCR, one entry per CDR3 protein. The sample lists nearly 550,000 distinct CDR3 sequences; 16% were seen once. This clonotype was observed a handful of times. The antigen remains unidentified. The germline V gene encodes CDR1 SGHTA and CDR2 FQGTGA. The length of the CDR3 is 15 residues. The V and J ends lost 0 bases and 4 bases, in that order; junction bases with no gene match: 4. The study's findings and limits: Dominating the ex vivo response were HLA-C-restricted CMV-specific TCR beta clonotypes.

The sequenced material came from CD8+ T cells from PBMCs. The TCR sequence derives from a human donor in good health (CMV status not recorded). Some clones in this sample may be carry-over from other donors' samples. The chain couples TRBV7-3 to TRBJ1-2; the match to TRBD1 covers 8 bases. This CDR3 reads CASSLTAGGTYGYTF. The CDR3 nucleotides read TGTGCCAGCAGCTTAACGGCAGGGGGCACCTATGGCTACACCTTC. The full variable domain, with the rest looked up from reference TRBV7-3 and TRBJ1-2, is GAGVSQTPSNKVTEKGKYVELRCDPISGHTALYWYRQSLGQGPEFLIYFQGTGAADDSGLPNDRFFAVRPEGSVSTLKIQRTERGDSAVYLCASSLTAGGTYGYTFGSGTRLTVV.